This T cell receptor beta chain came from a study of PD-1 blockade in classical Hodgkin lymphoma. Study results and limitations: The causes of the repertoire differences, possibly disease activity or prior therapy, remain undefined. According to reports, newly diagnosed patients had lower baseline TCR diversity than healthy donors, and relapsed/refractory patients had lower baseline TCR diversity still. The CD4+ diversity rise by C4D1 was clearest in complete responders.

As to time point: cycle 4 day 1 (C4D1), after five to seven weeks of nivolumab. Each patient's relapse followed autologous stem cell transplantation, and brentuximab vedotin exposure varied. The authors purified CD4+ T cells from thawed PBMCs by magnetic negative selection. The study recorded best responses of complete response, partial response or progressive disease. Clones were sequenced by immunoSEQ multiplex PCR, and TCRdb holds only the in-frame ones, with some missing. This sample has around 30,000 clones, with more than 80% found just once. As regards this clone: Its antigen is not identified.

The sequencing here drew on CD4+ T cells from blood, taken before the fourth cycle of nivolumab. The clonotype was recovered from a human donor with classical Hodgkin lymphoma.

Here the CDR3 DNA reads TGTGCCTCCCGCGGGGGGGACGTGTTCAGGGAGCTGTTTTTT. This sequence encodes CASRGGDVFRELFF. The chain employs TRBV10-3 and TRBJ2-2; 9 nucleotides agree with TRBD2. CDR3 size: 14 residues. CDR1 is ENHRY, CDR2 SYGVKD, per germline. V trimming: 11 bases; J trimming: 9 bases; junction bases outside the gene matches: 13.